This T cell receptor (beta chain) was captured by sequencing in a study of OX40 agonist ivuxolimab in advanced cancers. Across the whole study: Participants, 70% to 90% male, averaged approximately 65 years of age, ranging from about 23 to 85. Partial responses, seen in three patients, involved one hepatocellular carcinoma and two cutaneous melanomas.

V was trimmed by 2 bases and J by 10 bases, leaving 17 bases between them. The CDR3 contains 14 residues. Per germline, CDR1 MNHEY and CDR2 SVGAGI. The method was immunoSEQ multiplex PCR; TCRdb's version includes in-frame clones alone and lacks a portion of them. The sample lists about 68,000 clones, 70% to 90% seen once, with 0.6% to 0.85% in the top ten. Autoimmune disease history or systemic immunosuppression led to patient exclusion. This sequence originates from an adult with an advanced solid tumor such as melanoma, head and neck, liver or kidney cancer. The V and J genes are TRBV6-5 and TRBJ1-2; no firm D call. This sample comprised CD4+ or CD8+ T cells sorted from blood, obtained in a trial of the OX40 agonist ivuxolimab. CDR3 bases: TGTGCCAGCAGTTACACCTTCCGGGTACCCCTCTACACCTTC. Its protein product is CASSYTFRVPLYTF.